The rows below give T cell receptor beta chains drawn from one sample of a study of blood T cells in healthy people across ages. TCRdb ran MiXCR on the 5' RACE reads and lists one entry per CDR3 protein. The repertoire has 850,000 to 1,000,000 distinct CDR3 sequences, roughly 52% of them found once; the top ten carry 13%. Material: blood. The receptors shown here come from a man younger than 40 in good health. Both conserved end residues are part of each CDR3. A D gene is named only where the DNA matches it firmly. Clone size is shown for a subset of rows, as once, few, many or a class of expanded clone.

>TRBV12-3/TRBV12-4|TRBJ2-7|NA|few
CASRTESYEQYF
TGTGCCAGCAGGACAGAGTCCTACGAGCAGTACTTC
>TRBV29-1|TRBJ1-1|NA|few
CSVGSSVNTEAFF
TGCAGCGTTGGTAGTTCGGTGAACACTGAAGCTTTCTTT
>TRBV6-1|TRBJ1-2|NA|NA
CASRVVGSYGYTF
TGTGCCAGCAGGGTCGTGGGGTCCTATGGCTACACCTTC
>TRBV29-1|TRBJ2-7|TRBD1|few
CSVYSGTGYEQYF
TGCAGCGTTTACTCTGGGACAGGCTACGAGCAGTACTTC
>TRBV6-1|TRBJ2-1|NA|NA
CASSERAGGDNEQFF
TGTGCCAGCAGTGAACGGGCAGGGGGGGACAATGAGCAGTTCTTC
>TRBV7-2|TRBJ2-1|TRBD1|NA
CASSRRDRGSYKEQFF
TGTGCCAGCAGCCGGAGGGACAGGGGATCCTACAAGGAGCAGTTCTTC
>TRBV27|TRBJ1-2|NA|NA
CASSSKLRESNYGYTF
TGTGCCAGCAGTTCCAAGCTTAGGGAGTCCAACTATGGCTACACCTTC
>TRBV6-5|TRBJ2-7|TRBD2|NA
CASSSPGGIAYEQYF
TGTGCCAGCAGTTCCCCGGGGGGGATTGCCTACGAGCAGTACTTC
>TRBV29-1|TRBJ1-1|NA|NA
CSATVGGNTEAFF
TGCAGCGCGACCGTGGGGGGGAACACTGAAGCTTTCTTT
>TRBV7-6|TRBJ2-7|NA|NA
CASSHRTVEQYF
TGTGCCAGCAGCCACCGGACGGTCGAGCAGTACTTC
>TRBV29-1|TRBJ2-7|TRBD2|few
CSALAGSSYEQYF
TGCAGCGCCCTAGCGGGGAGCTCCTACGAGCAGTACTTC
>TRBV7-2|TRBJ1-1|NA|few
CASSIRTEMNTEAFF
TGTGCCAGCAGCATTAGGACGGAGATGAACACTGAAGCTTTCTTT
>TRBV27|TRBJ2-5|TRBD1|NA
CASSSGTGRGETQYF
TGTGCCAGCAGTTCCGGGACAGGGAGGGGTGAGACCCAGTACTTC
>TRBV28|TRBJ2-7|TRBD1|NA
CASSPTGTVRDNEQYF
TGTGCCAGCAGTCCCACCGGGACAGTAAGGGACAATGAGCAGTACTTC
>TRBV4-3|TRBJ2-1|TRBD2|few
CASSQASGYNEQFF
TGCGCCAGCAGCCAGGCTAGCGGGTACAATGAGCAGTTCTTC
>TRBV20-1|TRBJ2-4|TRBD1|many
CSANDRGNKNIQYF
TGCAGTGCTAATGACAGGGGGAACAAAAACATTCAGTACTTC
>TRBV11-2|TRBJ2-3|NA|NA
CASSSQAGKGTDTQYF
TGTGCCAGCAGCTCCCAAGCGGGCAAGGGGACAGATACGCAGTATTTT
>TRBV4-1|TRBJ2-7|NA|many
CASSQGSENEQYF
TGCGCCAGCAGCCAAGGCAGCGAGAACGAGCAGTACTTC
>TRBV20-1|TRBJ2-6|TRBD1|NA
CSARQQGASSVLTF
TGCAGTGCTAGACAACAGGGGGCTTCCAGCGTCCTGACTTTC
>TRBV20-1|TRBJ2-7|TRBD1|NA
CSAEDREIEQYF
TGCAGTGCCGAGGACAGGGAAATCGAGCAGTACTTC
>TRBV4-1|TRBJ2-1|TRBD2|NA
CASSQESGTSGNNEQFF
TGCGCCAGCAGCCAAGAAAGCGGGACTAGCGGTAACAATGAGCAGTTCTTC
>TRBV3-1|TRBJ1-3|NA|NA
CASSQARTSGNTIYF
TGTGCCAGCAGCCAAGCCAGGACCTCTGGAAACACCATATATTTT
>TRBV12-2|TRBJ2-1|NA|NA
CASRLRQGAHYNEQFF
TGTGCAAGTCGCCTGAGGCAGGGCGCTCACTACAATGAGCAGTTCTTC
>TRBV15|TRBJ2-7|NA|NA
CATSRDRVNAGQYEQYF
TGTGCCACCAGCAGAGATCGGGTGAACGCTGGGCAATACGAGCAGTACTTC
>TRBV28|TRBJ1-2|NA|NA
CASSPHRKGYTF
TGTGCCAGCAGTCCCCATAGGAAAGGCTACACCTTC
>TRBV5-1|TRBJ1-4|NA|NA
CASSLDGVDEKLFF
TGCGCCAGCAGCTTGGATGGTGTTGATGAAAAACTGTTTTTT
>TRBV28|TRBJ2-1|NA|few
CASRTPSVSYNEQFF
TGTGCCAGCAGGACTCCTAGCGTATCCTACAATGAGCAGTTCTTC
>TRBV5-1|TRBJ2-1|NA|NA
CASSLGNGHSEQFF
TGCGCCAGCAGCTTGGGAAACGGGCATTCTGAGCAGTTCTTC
>TRBV4-1|TRBJ2-1|NA|NA
CASSQPNRRDNEQFF
TGCGCCAGCAGCCAACCCAACCGGAGGGACAATGAGCAGTTCTTC
>TRBV12-3/TRBV12-4|TRBJ1-6|NA|NA
CASSPPGGLSSYNSPLHF
TGTGCCAGCAGTCCCCCGGGAGGCCTTAGCTCCTATAATTCACCCCTCCACTTT
>TRBV5-1|TRBJ2-1|NA|NA
CASFEDSYNEQFF
TGCGCCAGCTTTGAGGACAGCTACAATGAGCAGTTCTTC
>TRBV6-4|TRBJ2-1|TRBD2|NA
CASSVSGGASDEQFF
TGTGCCAGCAGTGTTAGCGGGGGGGCCTCGGATGAGCAGTTCTTC
>TRBV29-1|TRBJ1-5|NA|NA
CSVEVQPNQPQHF
TGCAGCGTTGAAGTACAGCCCAATCAGCCCCAGCATTTT
>TRBV13|TRBJ1-2|NA|few
CASSLGQRNYGYTF
TGTGCCAGCAGCTTAGGACAGAGGAACTATGGCTACACCTTC
>TRBV29-1|TRBJ2-7|TRBD2|NA
CRVEGLAGAYEQYF
TGCAGGGTTGAAGGGCTAGCGGGGGCCTACGAGCAGTACTTC
>TRBV10-3|TRBJ2-5|TRBD1|few
CAISESGQGSKQYF
TGTGCCATCAGTGAGTCGGGACAGGGCAGCAAGCAGTACTTC
>TRBV3-1|TRBJ2-7|TRBD2|NA
CASSQDVGGGPPYEQYF
TGTGCCAGCAGCCAAGATGTTGGCGGGGGGCCTCCCTACGAGCAGTACTTC
>TRBV20-1|TRBJ1-1|NA|NA
CSARTGFLGTEAFF
TGCAGTGCTAGAACAGGGTTCCTTGGCACTGAAGCTTTCTTT
>TRBV24-1|TRBJ1-5|TRBD1|NA
CATSPGTASNQPQHF
TGTGCCACCAGTCCCGGGACAGCTAGCAATCAGCCCCAGCATTTT
>TRBV12-3/TRBV12-4|TRBJ1-1|TRBD1|NA
CASSFDRVNTEAFF
TGTGCCAGCAGTTTTGACAGGGTGAACACTGAAGCTTTCTTT
>TRBV12-3/TRBV12-4|TRBJ2-5|TRBD1|once
CASSLTGTGGGETQYF
TGTGCCAGCAGTTTAACCGGGACAGGGGGCGGAGAGACCCAGTACTTC
>TRBV25-1|TRBJ2-3|NA|many
CASSVTGGTDTQYF
TGTGCCAGCAGTGTAACCGGGGGCACAGATACGCAGTATTTT
>TRBV20-1|TRBJ1-5|NA|NA
CSAPDRNSNQPQHF
TGCAGTGCCCCGGACAGAAATAGCAATCAGCCCCAGCATTTT
>TRBV28|TRBJ1-1|NA|NA
CASSPGGQNTEAFF
TGTGCCAGCAGTCCGGGCGGGCAGAACACTGAAGCTTTCTTT
>TRBV7-2|TRBJ2-1|NA|NA
CASSLGSFSNEQFF
TGTGCCAGCAGCTTAGGCTCGTTCAGCAATGAGCAGTTCTTC
>TRBV4-2|TRBJ2-5|NA|few
CASSLTGTNSQETQYF
TGTGCCAGCAGCCTGACCGGGACAAACTCCCAAGAGACCCAGTACTTC
>TRBV20-1|TRBJ1-6|NA|few
CSARALKGGNSPLHF
TGCAGTGCTAGAGCCCTTAAAGGCGGCAATTCACCCCTCCACTTT
>TRBV15|TRBJ1-2|NA|NA
CTTSAGQNYGYTF
TGTACCACCAGCGCAGGACAGAACTATGGCTACACCTTC
>TRBV4-3|TRBJ1-1|NA|few
CASSQESRDTEAFF
TGCGCCAGCAGCCAAGAGTCGAGGGACACTGAAGCTTTCTTT
>TRBV6-1|TRBJ1-5|NA|NA
CASSEGGGYGGLGTRQPQHF
TGTGCCAGCAGTGAAGGGGGGGGATATGGAGGGTTGGGGACACGCCAGCCCCAGCATTTT
>TRBV29-1|TRBJ2-3|NA|few
CSVHGGAYPPDTQYF
TGCAGCGTTCATGGGGGGGCCTATCCCCCAGATACGCAGTATTTT
>TRBV6-2/TRBV6-3|TRBJ1-5|NA|NA
CASSYGGYNQPQHF
TGTGCCAGCAGTTACGGGGGCTACAATCAGCCCCAGCATTTT